The 13 T cell receptor beta chains below all came from one sample that was sequenced in a study of PD-1 blockade in classical Hodgkin lymphoma. Relapses following autologous stem cell transplantation were seen in all patients, with brentuximab vedotin exposure varying. The protocol was immunoSEQ multiplex PCR, while the TCRdb copy is restricted to in-frame clones and leaves out a portion. The sample lists about 98,000 clones, roughly 92% occurring once. This specimen consisted of peripheral blood mononuclear cells (PBMCs), obtained at baseline. These TCRs come from a human donor with classical Hodgkin lymphoma.

The chain has TRBV6-5 and TRBJ2-3; 10 bases fit TRBD2. J lost 9 bases, V lost 5 bases, and 8 bases had no gene match. The CDR3 covers 14 residues. Germline loops: CDR1 MNHEY, CDR2 SVGAGI. CDR3 in amino acids: CASSPLAGEGTQYF. CDR3 in DNA: TGTGCCAGCAGTCCTCTAGCGGGAGAAGGGACGCAGTATTTT.

The chain uses TRBV28 and TRBJ2-7, with 9 bases lining up with TRBD1. CDR3 size: 18 residues. V shed 5 bases, J shed 1 base, and the junction held 15 bases outside the gene matches. Germline CDR1 and CDR2: MDHEN and SYDVKM. The CDR3: CASSPVRGGQGLSYEQYF. The CDR3 bases are TGTGCCAGCAGTCCCGTCCGAGGGGGACAGGGCTTATCCTACGAGCAGTACTTC.

This clone was seen only once. The rearrangement links TRBV5-1 to TRBJ2-5; D remains unclear. Germline CDR1 reads SGHRS; CDR2 reads YFSETQ. CDR3 length: 14 amino acids. The V and J ends lost 2 bases and 10 bases respectively, with 18 bases between them. The CDR3: CASSFQPENGFQYF. CDR3 DNA sequence: TGCGCCAGCAGCTTCCAGCCGGAGAATGGATTCCAGTACTTC.

CDR3 sequence: CASSFWMNTEAFF. The CDR3 nucleotides are TGTGCCAGCAGTTTCTGGATGAACACTGAAGCTTTCTTT. The chain couples TRBV27 to TRBJ1-1; D unclear. Looked up from germline, CDR1 is MNHEY and CDR2 is SMNVEV (reference sequence). The V end lost 3 bases, the J end lost 0 bases, and 5 bases lay between the germline ends. The CDR3 extends over 13 amino acids.

The chain carries TRBV6-1 and TRBJ1-2; a weak D match, TRBD1 (5 bases). This CDR3 has 15 amino acids. Deletions cut 1 base from V and 6 bases from J, with 15 bases between. CDR1 is MNHNS and CDR2 is SASEGT in the germline V gene. Here the CDR3 reads CASSEGTGPPNGYTF. The CDR3 bases are TGTGCCAGCAGTGAAGGGACGGGGCCGCCAAATGGCTACACCTTC.

The count of this clone is one. This chain joins TRBV9 and TRBJ2-7, with D perhaps matching TRBD2 (5 bases). Germline values: CDR1 SGDLS, CDR2 YYNGEE. V was clipped by 0 bases and J by 0 bases, with 16 bases between them. The CDR3 sequence is 17 residues long. As DNA, the CDR3 is TGTGCCAGCAGCGTAGCCTCCGAGGGAGCTAGCTCCTACGAGCAGTACTTC. Amino acid sequence: CASSVASEGASSYEQYF.

V and J are TRBV30 and TRBJ2-3; D ambiguous. CDR3 length: 11 residues. Trimming cost V 5 bases and J 5 bases, with 8 bases left between them. CDR1 is GTSNPN and CDR2 is SVGIG in the germline V gene (reference sequence). CDR3 sequence: CAWEDRDTQYF. DNA of the CDR3: TGTGCCTGGGAAGATCGAGATACGCAGTATTTT.

This chain joins TRBV19 and TRBJ2-7; D perhaps matches TRBD1 (6 bases). In germline, CDR1 is LNHDA, CDR2 SQIVND (reference sequence). The CDR3 totals 16 residues. V was trimmed by 3 bases and J by 2 bases, leaving 17 bases between them. The CDR3 reads CASSIPRQAGAYEQYF. Written as DNA, the CDR3 is TGTGCCAGTAGTATCCCCCGGCAAGCAGGGGCCTACGAGCAGTACTTC.

The rearrangement joins TRBV10-1 to TRBJ1-2, with D possibly matching TRBD1 (5 bases). V gave up 3 bases and J gave up 3 bases, with 11 bases separating them. This CDR3 has 14 amino acids. Germline CDR1 reads WNHNN; CDR2 reads SYGVQD (reference sequence). The DNA of the CDR3 is TGCGCCAGCAGTGAAACCAGGGCGGACTATGGCTACACCTTC. It specifies CASSETRADYGYTF.

The CDR3 nucleotides read TGTGCCAGCGGCGGGAATCAAGAGACCCAGTACTTC. Translation: CASGGNQETQYF. The chain is built from TRBV28 and TRBJ2-5, with a tentative D call TRBD2 (6 bases). CDR3 length equals 12 residues. Trimming cost V 8 bases and J 2 bases, with 9 bases left between them. In germline, CDR1 is MDHEN, CDR2 SYDVKM.

This chain joins TRBV30 and TRBJ2-2, with D uncertain. This CDR3 contains 11 residues. The germline CDR1 and CDR2 sequences are GTSNPN and SVGIG (reference sequence). V gave up 0 bases and J gave up 8 bases, with 4 bases separating them. CDR3 sequence: CAWSVRGELFF. The CDR3 bases are TGTGCCTGGAGTGTTAGGGGGGAGCTGTTTTTT.

The chain combines TRBV11-2 with TRBJ2-7, with 7 bases identical to TRBD1. The CDR3 has 14 residues. With 4 bases clipped from V and 2 bases from J, the junction kept 5 bases outside the gene matches. Germline CDR1 reads SGHAT; CDR2 reads FQNNGV. The CDR3 reads CASSWDSRTYEQYF. In DNA form, the CDR3 reads TGTGCCAGCAGCTGGGACAGCCGAACCTACGAGCAGTACTTC.

The chain links TRBV29-1 to TRBJ1-3, with D perhaps matching TRBD1 (5 bases). The CDR3 runs to 15 residues. CDR1 and CDR2 from the germline V gene are SQVTM and ANQGSEA. The V gene lost 6 bases and the J gene lost 0 bases, with 15 bases spanning the gap. CDR3 bases: TGCAGCGTCCCGGGACCCAGGAGCTCTGGAAACACCATATATTTT. As protein: CSVPGPRSSGNTIYF.